The 9 T cell receptor beta chains given below trace back to one sample, sequenced in a study of radiotherapy plus CTLA-4 blockade in lung cancer. This table comes from immunoSEQ multiplex PCR, and its TCRdb copy is limited to in-frame clones, with some not included. The data show tens of thousands of clones, more than 75% seen once. The material was peripheral blood, obtained from a patient treated with radiotherapy plus ipilimumab. The receptors originated from a human donor with non-small cell lung cancer who had a complete response to radiotherapy plus ipilimumab.

The V gene is TRBV28, the J gene TRBJ1-2; tentatively, D is TRBD1 (6 bases). Germline-derived CDR1 and CDR2 are MDHEN and SYDVKM. This CDR3 spans 11 amino acids. V dropped 4 bases and J dropped 8 bases, with 8 bases sitting between them. The CDR3 sequence is CASSYREGYTF. CDR3 DNA: TGTGCCAGCAGTTACAGGGAAGGCTACACCTTC.

This clone was counted once. This chain connects TRBV5-1 to TRBJ2-2, with D perhaps TRBD1 (5 bases). Germline-derived CDR1 and CDR2 are SGHRS and YFSETQ. Trimming shortened V by 1 base and J by 4 bases, and 14 bases separated the two germline ends. The CDR3 sequence is 16 residues long. This CDR3 is CASSLRGPSSTGELFF. CDR3 coding DNA: TGCGCCAGCAGCTTGAGGGGCCCTTCGTCCACCGGGGAGCTGTTTTTT.

The chain uses TRBV6-6 and TRBJ2-5; D not resolved. CDR1 is MNHNY, CDR2 SVGAGI, per germline (reference sequence). The germline V and J ends were trimmed by 2 bases and 1 base, with 5 bases remaining between them. This CDR3 has 13 residues. CDR3 protein: CASSYRFQETQYF. Written as DNA, the CDR3 is TGTGCCAGCAGTTACCGGTTCCAAGAGACCCAGTACTTC.

The chain is built from TRBV6-1 and TRBJ1-4; D gene ambiguous. CDR3 size: 14 residues. Trimming took 4 bases from V and 5 from J, leaving 11 bases between them. Germline V lookup: CDR1 MNHNS, CDR2 SASEGT. The CDR3 is CASSANTLNEKLFF. The DNA of the CDR3 is TGTGCCAGCAGTGCAAATACTCTGAATGAAAAACTGTTTTTT.

CDR3 amino acids: CASSPREGETQYF. The DNA of the CDR3 is TGTGCCAGCAGTCCCAGGGAGGGGGAGACCCAGTACTTC. J is TRBJ2-5 and V is TRBV27; 7 bases agree with TRBD2. The germline V gene has CDR1 MNHEY and CDR2 SMNVEV (reference sequence). V dropped 5 bases and J dropped 5; count of bases not matched to a gene: 5. This CDR3 has 13 amino acids.

V usage is TRBV7-2 and J usage is TRBJ1-5; the D is unclear. With 5 bases removed from V and 2 bases from J, the gap between germline ends came to 7 bases. CDR3 length: 13 residues. From germline, CDR1 is SGHTA and CDR2 FQGNSA. Here the CDR3 reads CASSPSGNQPQHF. DNA of the CDR3: TGTGCCAGCAGCCCCTCGGGCAATCAGCCCCAGCATTTT.

The chain is built from TRBV2 and TRBJ2-2; 8 bases fit TRBD1. CDR3 length equals 15 residues. Germline lookup yields CDR1 SNHLY and CDR2 FYNNEI. V gave up 5 bases and J gave up 0 bases; unmatched junction bases: 2. Here the CDR3 reads CASSSGQANTGELFF. CDR3 DNA: TGTGCCAGCAGTTCGGGACAGGCGAACACCGGGGAGCTGTTTTTT.

The V gene is TRBV5-1, the J gene TRBJ2-1; 9 bases are shared with TRBD1. The germline V gene encodes CDR1 SGHRS and CDR2 YFSETQ. The CDR3 is 18 amino acids. Trimming cost V 7 bases and J 5 bases; bases outside gene matches: 19. Here the CDR3 reads CASFRDRANLPNHNEQFF. The CDR3 DNA reads TGCGCCAGCTTCAGGGACAGGGCAAACCTCCCGAATCACAATGAGCAGTTCTTC.

The CDR3 sequence: CASSPGQGVVSGANVLTF. CDR3 nucleotide sequence: TGCGCCAGCAGTCCGGGACAGGGAGTTGTGTCCGGGGCCAACGTCCTGACTTTC. This chain uses TRBV10-2 with TRBJ2-6; 9 nucleotides match TRBD1. The V gene end was trimmed by 5 bases and the J gene end by 4 bases; junction bases not matched to a gene: 12. Germline lookup yields CDR1 WSHSY and CDR2 SAAADI. This CDR3 contains 18 residues.